What follows are 18 T cell receptor beta chains derived from one specimen sequenced in a study of T cells after yellow fever vaccination. TCRdb re-called the 5' RACE reads with MiXCR, one entry per CDR3 protein. Here the sample spans under 500,000 distinct CDR3 sequences, roughly a sixth being singletons. Sequencing used PBMCs, obtained before the yellow fever booster vaccination. These receptors came from a man younger than 35 who received the YFV17D yellow fever vaccine.

In its sample, this clonotype was seen a few times. V is TRBV13 and J is TRBJ1-2, with 8 bases aligning to TRBD1. The CDR3 contains 15 residues. Germline V gene sequence: CDR1 PRHDT, CDR2 FYEKMQ (reference sequence). J lost 4 bases, V lost 5 bases, and 9 bases had no gene match. The CDR3 nucleotides read TGTGCCAGCAGCCGGAGGACAGGGATGGGCTATGGCTACACCTTC. The encoded protein is CASSRRTGMGYGYTF.

This clonotype was observed a handful of times. V gene TRBV5-4 combines with J gene TRBJ2-7; no reliable D call. The CDR3 is 13 amino acids. Trimming cost V 2 bases and J 4 bases, with 10 bases left between them. The germline V gene encodes CDR1 SGHNT and CDR2 YYREEE (reference sequence). The CDR3, as DNA: TGTGCCAGCAGCTTTGATCTCCAGTACGAGCAGTACGTC. Protein sequence: CASSFDLQYEQYV.

V usage is TRBV20-1 and J usage is TRBJ2-3, with TRBD2 matching over 11 bases. The V gene end was trimmed by 0 bases and the J gene end by 0 bases; junction bases not matched to a gene: 8. The CDR3 runs 18 residues. Germline CDR1 reads DFQATT; CDR2 reads SNEGSKA (reference sequence). CDR3 amino acids: CSARDETSGGPSTDTQYF. The CDR3 coding sequence is TGCAGTGCTAGAGATGAAACTAGCGGGGGTCCCAGCACAGATACGCAGTATTTT.

A few counts support this clonotype. The V gene is TRBV20-1, the J gene TRBJ2-3; 9 bases are a match to TRBD2. Germline lookup yields CDR1 DFQATT and CDR2 SNEGSKA (reference sequence). Unmatched junction bases numbered 5, after V lost 0 bases and J lost 4 bases. The CDR3 sequence is 15 residues long. CDR3 loop: CSAREGGGASDTQYF. Here the CDR3 DNA reads TGCAGTGCTAGAGAGGGCGGGGGGGCTTCAGATACGCAGTATTTT.

This clonotype has more than one count but fewer than ten. V gene TRBV4-1 combines with J gene TRBJ2-7; no definite D call. CDR3 length: 14 amino acids. The V gene lost 0 bases and the J gene lost 3 bases, with 9 bases spanning the gap. In germline, CDR1 is MGHRA, CDR2 YSYEKL. CDR3 DNA: TGCGCCAGCAGCCAAGAGGATGCAGGCTACGAGCAGTACTTC. This sequence encodes CASSQEDAGYEQYF.

In this sample, this clonotype turned up once. The rearrangement uses TRBV5-4 and TRBJ1-2, with D maybe TRBD1 (6 bases). Deletions cut 1 base from V and 4 bases from J, with 11 bases between. Germline CDR1 is SGHNT and CDR2 is YYREEE (reference sequence). CDR3 length: 14 residues. This CDR3 reads CASSLYPGAYGYTF. The CDR3 nucleotides are TGTGCCAGCAGCTTGTACCCAGGGGCCTATGGCTACACCTTC.

This chain uses TRBV18 with TRBJ1-3; D is perhaps TRBD1 (5 bases). CDR3 size: 16 residues. Trimming took 3 bases from V and 2 from J, leaving 14 bases between them. Looked up from germline, CDR1 is KGHSH and CDR2 is LQKENI. The CDR3 loop reads CASSPAGGATGNTIYF. The CDR3 DNA follows: TGTGCCAGCTCACCCGCCGGCGGGGCCACTGGAAACACCATATATTTT.

This clonotype was seen a handful of times. This chain links TRBV6-6 with TRBJ2-2, with D perhaps TRBD1 (7 bases). Between the trimmed V and J ends, which lost 5 bases and 5 bases, there was a span of 12 bases. The CDR3 is 14 amino acids. Germline V lookup: CDR1 MNHNY, CDR2 SVGAGI (reference sequence). CDR3: CASSATGTTGELFF. DNA of the CDR3: TGTGCCAGCAGTGCGACAGGGACTACCGGGGAGCTGTTTTTT.

In this sample, this clonotype turned up many times. The gene calls are TRBV18 and TRBJ1-2; D is perhaps TRBD1 (5 bases). The CDR3 totals 15 residues. In germline, CDR1 is KGHSH, CDR2 LQKENI. Trimming took off 3 bases at V and 2 bases at J, with 13 bases between the two ends. The CDR3 is CASSPRDGYNYGYTF. The CDR3 DNA reads as TGTGCCAGCTCACCGAGGGACGGTTACAACTATGGCTACACCTTC. The variable domain in full, with the rest retrieved from reference TRBV18 and TRBJ1-2, is NAGVMQNPRHLVRRRGQEARLRCSPMKGHSHVYWYRQLPEEGLKFMVYLQKENIIDESGMPKERFSAEFPKEGPSILRIQQVVRGDSAAYFCASSPRDGYNYGYTFGSGTRLTVV.

The chain combines TRBV20-1 with TRBJ2-2; D might be TRBD1 or TRBD2, each matching 5 bases. The length of the CDR3 is 15 residues. CDR1 DFQATT and CDR2 SNEGSKA come from the germline V gene (reference sequence). V was clipped by 4 bases and J by 0 bases, with 12 bases between them. The CDR3 spells CSATSGTSNTGELFF. CDR3 coding DNA: TGCAGTGCTACAAGTGGGACGTCGAACACCGGGGAGCTGTTTTTT.

This clonotype came up a few times. The rearrangement joins TRBV29-1 to TRBJ2-5; 12 bases are shared with TRBD2. This CDR3 comprises 16 residues. The V and J ends lost 4 bases and 4 bases, in that order; junction bases with no gene match: 10. Germline CDR1 reads SQVTM; CDR2 reads ANQGSEA. The CDR3 DNA sequence: TGCAGCGTTGCGGAGACTAGCGGGGGCCCCCGAGAGACCCAGTACTTC. Translating it yields CSVAETSGGPRETQYF. Together with reference TRBV29-1 and TRBJ2-5, the CDR3 gives the full variable domain: SAVISQKPSRDICQRGTSLTIQCQVDSQVTMMFWYRQQPGQSLTLIATANQGSEATYESGFVIDKFPISRPNLTFSTLTVSNMSPEDSSIYLCSVAETSGGPRETQYFGPGTRLLVL.

This clonotype was counted a few times. This rearrangement joins TRBV5-1 to TRBJ2-3, with 13 bases fitting TRBD2. The V segment lost 4 bases and the J segment 2 bases; nucleotides outside the gene matches: 7. Per germline, CDR1 SGHRS and CDR2 YFSETQ. The CDR3 is 17 amino acids. Written as DNA, the CDR3 is TGCGCCAGCAGCCCACTGACTAGCGGGGGGCTCACAGATACGCAGTATTTT. As protein: CASSPLTSGGLTDTQYF.

The table lists this clonotype with a few counts. CDR3: CATSDKGRSNQPQHF. CDR3 coding DNA: TGTGCCACCAGTGATAAGGGGAGGAGCAATCAGCCCCAGCATTTT. The chain is built from TRBV24-1 and TRBJ1-5; D perhaps matches TRBD1 (5 bases). The CDR3 runs to 15 residues. Germline CDR1 reads KGHDR; CDR2 reads SFDVKD. V was pared by 3 bases and J by 1 base, with 9 bases between.

This clonotype was seen more than once but under ten times. The chain carries TRBV29-1 and TRBJ2-2, with TRBD1 matching over 7 bases. The CDR3 contains 14 residues. V lost 7 bases, J lost 2 bases, and 7 bases stayed unmatched. Germline CDR1 reads SQVTM; CDR2 reads ANQGSEA. This chain's CDR3 is CSARDSHNTGELFF. In DNA form, the CDR3 reads TGCAGCGCCCGGGACAGCCACAACACCGGGGAGCTGTTTTTT.

This clonotype has a handful of counts. The chain carries TRBV5-1 and TRBJ2-5, with D perhaps matching TRBD1 (6 bases). This CDR3 spans 14 amino acids. Trimming stripped 0 bases from V and 0 bases from J, with 6 bases between. Germline V lookup: CDR1 SGHRS, CDR2 YFSETQ. The CDR3 coding sequence is TGCGCCAGCAGCTTGGGACAGGACCAAGAGACCCAGTACTTC. Its protein is CASSLGQDQETQYF.

The chain couples TRBV20-1 to TRBJ2-5, with D possibly being TRBD1 (6 bases). Trimming removed 3 bases at V and 3 bases at J, with 14 bases between. The CDR3 runs to 14 residues. In germline, CDR1 is DFQATT, CDR2 SNEGSKA (reference sequence). The CDR3 nucleotides read TGCAGTGCTAGTTATCAGGGGATAGAAGAGACCCAGTACTTC. This sequence encodes CSASYQGIEETQYF.

The J gene is TRBJ2-7, the V gene TRBV7-6, with TRBD1 identical over 7 bases. The ends lost 5 bases at V and 4 bases at J; junction bases unmatched: 20. Germline values: CDR1 SGHVS, CDR2 FNYEAQ. This CDR3 has 18 residues. The CDR3 region has the DNA TGTGCCAGCAGCCCGTATGCCCAACTTCGACAGGGATCTTACGAGCAGTACTTC. The encoded protein is CASSPYAQLRQGSYEQYF.

Ten or more counts support this clonotype. V is TRBV6-2 or TRBV6-3 and J is TRBJ1-1; D unresolved. V was clipped by 2 bases and J by 2 bases, with 3 bases between them. From germline, CDR1 is MNHEY and CDR2 SVGEGT. The CDR3 is made up of 12 amino acids. CDR3: CASSYRNTEAFF. In DNA, the CDR3 is TGTGCCAGCAGTTACAGAAACACTGAAGCTTTCTTT.